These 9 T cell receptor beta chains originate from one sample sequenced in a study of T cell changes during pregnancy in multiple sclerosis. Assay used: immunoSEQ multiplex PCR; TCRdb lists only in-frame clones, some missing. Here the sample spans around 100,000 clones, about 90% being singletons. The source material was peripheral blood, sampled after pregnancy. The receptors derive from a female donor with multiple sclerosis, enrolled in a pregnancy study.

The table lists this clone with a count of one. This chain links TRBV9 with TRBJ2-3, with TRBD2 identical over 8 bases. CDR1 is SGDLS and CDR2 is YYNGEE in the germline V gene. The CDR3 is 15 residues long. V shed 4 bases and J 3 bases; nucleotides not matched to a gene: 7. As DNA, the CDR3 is TGTGCCAGCAGCTTTGGTACGGGGGGGACAGATACGCAGTATTTT. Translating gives CASSFGTGGTDTQYF. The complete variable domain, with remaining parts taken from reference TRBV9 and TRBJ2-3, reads DSGVTQTPKHLITATGQRVTLRCSPRSGDLSVYWYQQSLDQGLQFLIQYYNGEERAKGNILERFSAQQFPDLHSELNLSSLELGDSALYFCASSFGTGGTDTQYFGPGTRLTVL.

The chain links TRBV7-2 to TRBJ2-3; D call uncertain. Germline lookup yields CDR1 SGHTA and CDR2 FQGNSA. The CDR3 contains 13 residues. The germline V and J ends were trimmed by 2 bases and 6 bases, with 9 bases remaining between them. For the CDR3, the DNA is TGTGCCAGCAGCTTACAACGTGAGGATACGCAGTATTTT. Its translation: CASSLQREDTQYF.

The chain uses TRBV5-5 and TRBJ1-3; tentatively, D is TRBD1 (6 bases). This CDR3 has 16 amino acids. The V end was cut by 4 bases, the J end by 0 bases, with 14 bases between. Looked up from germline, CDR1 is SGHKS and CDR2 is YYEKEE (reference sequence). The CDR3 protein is CASSSGDTSSGNTIYF. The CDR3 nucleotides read TGTGCCAGCAGCAGCGGGGACACGAGCTCTGGAAACACCATATATTTT.

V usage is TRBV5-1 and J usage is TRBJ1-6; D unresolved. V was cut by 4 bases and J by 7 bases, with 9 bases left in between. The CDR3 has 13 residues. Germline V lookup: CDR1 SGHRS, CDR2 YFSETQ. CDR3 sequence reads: CASSSTVNSPLHF. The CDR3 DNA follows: TGCGCCAGCAGCAGTACAGTGAATTCACCCCTCCACTTT. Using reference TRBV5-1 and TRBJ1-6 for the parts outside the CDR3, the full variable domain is KAGVTQTPRYLIKTRGQQVTLSCSPISGHRSVSWYQQTPGQGLQFLFEYFSETQRNKGNFPGRFSGRQFSNSRSEMNVSTLELGDSALYLCASSSTVNSPLHFGNGTRLTVT.

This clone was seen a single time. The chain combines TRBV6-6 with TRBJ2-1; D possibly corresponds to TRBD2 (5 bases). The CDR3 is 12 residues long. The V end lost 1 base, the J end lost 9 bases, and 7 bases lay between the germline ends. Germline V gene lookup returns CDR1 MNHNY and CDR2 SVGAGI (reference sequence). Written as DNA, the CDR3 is TGTGCCAGCAGTTACTTCGCGGGTGAGCAGTTCTTC. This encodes CASSYFAGEQFF.

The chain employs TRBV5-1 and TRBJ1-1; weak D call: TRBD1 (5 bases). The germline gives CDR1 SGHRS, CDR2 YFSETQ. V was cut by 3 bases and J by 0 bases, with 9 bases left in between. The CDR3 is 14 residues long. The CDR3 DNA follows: TGCGCCAGCAGCTCAGACAGTATGAACACTGAAGCTTTCTTT. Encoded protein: CASSSDSMNTEAFF.

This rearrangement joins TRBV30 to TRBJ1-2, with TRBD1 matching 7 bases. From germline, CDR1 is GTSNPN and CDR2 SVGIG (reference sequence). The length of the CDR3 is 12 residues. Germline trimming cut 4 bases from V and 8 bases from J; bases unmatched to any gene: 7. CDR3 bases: TGTGCCTGGACCCAGGGACAGCGGGGCTACACCTTC. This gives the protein CAWTQGQRGYTF. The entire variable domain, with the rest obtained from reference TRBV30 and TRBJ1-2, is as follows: SQTIHQWPATLVQPVGSPLSLECTVEGTSNPNLYWYRQAAGRGLQLLFYSVGIGQISSEVPQNLSASRPQDRQFILSSKKLLLSDSGFYLCAWTQGQRGYTFGSGTRLTVV.

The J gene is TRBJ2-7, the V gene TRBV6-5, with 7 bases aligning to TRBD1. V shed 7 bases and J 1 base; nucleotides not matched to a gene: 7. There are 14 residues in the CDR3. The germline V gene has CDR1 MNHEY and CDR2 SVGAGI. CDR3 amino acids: CASTPTGISYEQYF. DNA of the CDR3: TGTGCCAGCACGCCGACAGGGATATCCTACGAGCAGTACTTC.

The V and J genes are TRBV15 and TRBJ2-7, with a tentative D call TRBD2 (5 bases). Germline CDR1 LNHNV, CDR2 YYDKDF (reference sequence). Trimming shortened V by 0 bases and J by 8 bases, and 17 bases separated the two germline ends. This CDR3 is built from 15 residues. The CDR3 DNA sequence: TGTGCCACCAGCAGAGATTTAGGAGGTCAAGGGCAGCAGTACTTC. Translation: CATSRDLGGQGQQYF.